This T cell receptor (beta chain) is drawn from a study of regulatory T cells in long-lasting Graves disease. With iRepertoire HTBI primers and Arm-PCR of CDR3 regions, TCR beta libraries were built. Using its own MiXCR run on the multiplex PCR reads, TCRdb lists one record per CDR3 protein. In the table there are some 240,000 distinct CDR3 sequences, around a fifth of which are singletons. The CDR3 runs to 14 residues. Germline V CDR1 and CDR2: GTSNPN, SVGIG (reference sequence). Trimming stripped 0 bases from V and 0 bases from J, with 8 bases between. This clonotype showed up many times. Noted time point: newly diagnosed GD, antithyroid drugs for less than 3 months. RNA extracted from PBMCs served as the sequencing template. These data also formed part of another study, on T cells in Graves' hyperthyroidism and ophthalmopathy. According to that study: During a first-round RT-PCR of the TCR CDR3, the HTBI primer set was used. Most clonotypes that expanded in the thyroid above 0.001 also showed up in blood.

This clonotype was obtained from a woman aged 25-40 years with Graves disease. The starting material was peripheral blood mononuclear cells (PBMCs), obtained at new diagnosis, from a patient treated with antithyroid drugs. The chain couples TRBV30 to TRBJ1-2; no reliable D call. The chain's CDR3 is CAWSVPRANYGYTF. In nucleotides, the CDR3 is TGTGCCTGGAGTGTCCCTAGGGCTAACTATGGCTACACCTTC. Complete variable domain (other parts from reference TRBV30 and TRBJ1-2): SQTIHQWPATLVQPVGSPLSLECTVEGTSNPNLYWYRQAAGRGLQLLFYSVGIGQISSEVPQNLSASRPQDRQFILSSKKLLLSDSGFYLCAWSVPRANYGYTFGSGTRLTVV.